The clone carrying this T cell receptor beta chain was counted at least ten times. Its antigen is not known. This entry belongs to a study of CD8+CD57+ T cells in acquired aplastic anemia. Turning to the study itself: Sorted CD4+ and CD8+ cells yielded 2.5 to 3.5 ug of DNA on average. Findings and limits, study-wide: Patients and controls had in common approximately 29 CD8+ CDR3 sequences. Statistical testing detected no significant gap in CD8+ Simpson's diversity between patients and controls.

Genomic DNA, serving as template, underwent TCR beta VDJ and CDR3 profiling. TCRdb independently ran MiXCR on the reads; one entry per CDR3 protein. The table includes a few hundred thousand distinct CDR3 sequences, 45% to 65% detected once. This CDR3 is built from 14 residues. V was pared by 4 bases and J by 6 bases, with 15 bases between. In germline, CDR1 is MNHNS, CDR2 SASEGT. The V gene is TRBV6-1, the J gene TRBJ1-1; D might be TRBD1 (6 bases). This TCR derives from a human donor with severe aplastic anemia or a healthy control (not recorded which). Specimen: sorted CD4+, CD8+, or CD8+CD57+ T cells (not recorded which) from PBMCs. CDR3: CASSALTGRSEAFF. As DNA, the CDR3 is TGTGCCAGCAGTGCCCTGACAGGACGGTCTGAAGCTTTCTTT.